The TCR beta chain described here comes from a study of siplizumab effects on memory and regulatory T cells. Regarding the study as a whole: Naive-or-memory phenotypes were unassignable for roughly 80-96% of proliferating CD4+ or CD8+ clones.

Assayed TCR templates numbered 80,000 to 100,000 for each sample. Some clones are missing from TCRdb's copy, which holds only in-frame ones; the method was immunoSEQ multiplex PCR. The sample has approximately 56,000 clones; less than 98% are singletons. Points on this clone: Antigen: not known. Mismatch with germline at one junction end may stem from a read error.

This clonotype originated in a human donor in good health. The sample consisted of naive CD8+ T cells sorted from blood.

The CDR3 bases are TGTGCCAGTAGTATAGATCAAGGCCGGGTTGATGGCCACACCTTC. Translated: CASSIDQGRVDGHTF. V is TRBV19 and J is TRBJ1-2, with D hard to call. The CDR3 has 15 amino acids. Germline lookup yields CDR1 LNHDA and CDR2 SQIVND (reference sequence).